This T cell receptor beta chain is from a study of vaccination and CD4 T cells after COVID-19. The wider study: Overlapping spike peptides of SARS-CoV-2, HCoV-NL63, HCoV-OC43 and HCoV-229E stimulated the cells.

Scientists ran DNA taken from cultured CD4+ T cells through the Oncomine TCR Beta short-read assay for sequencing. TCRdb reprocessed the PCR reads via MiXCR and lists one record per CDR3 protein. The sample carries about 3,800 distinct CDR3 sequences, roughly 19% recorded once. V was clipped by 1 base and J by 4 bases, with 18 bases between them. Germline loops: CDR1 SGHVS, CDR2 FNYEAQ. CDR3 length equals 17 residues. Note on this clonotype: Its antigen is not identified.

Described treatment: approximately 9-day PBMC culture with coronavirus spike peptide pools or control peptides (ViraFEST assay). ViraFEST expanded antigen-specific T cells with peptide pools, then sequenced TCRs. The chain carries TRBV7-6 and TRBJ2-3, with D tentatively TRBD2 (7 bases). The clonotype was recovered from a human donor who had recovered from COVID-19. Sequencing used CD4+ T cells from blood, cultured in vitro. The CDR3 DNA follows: TGTGCCAGCAGCTTAGGACTGGGGGGCGGGGGCCCAGATACGCAGTATTTT. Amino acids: CASSLGLGGGGPDTQYF. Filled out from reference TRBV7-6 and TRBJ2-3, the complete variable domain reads GAGVSQSPRYKVTKRGQDVALRCDPISGHVSLYWYRQALGQGPEFLTYFNYEAQQDKSGLPNDRFSAERPEGSISTLTIQRTEQRDSAMYRCASSLGLGGGGPDTQYFGPGTRLTVL.